The 19 T cell receptor beta chains presented below share a single source sample, sequenced in a study of CD8+CD57+ T cells in acquired aplastic anemia. The sequenced patients had an expansion of CD8+CD57+ cells seen by flow cytometry. It was genomic DNA that served as the template for profiling TCR beta VDJ and CDR3. From the reads, TCRdb called clonotypes with MiXCR, one entry per CDR3 protein. The sample has 150,000 or so distinct CDR3 sequences, less than 60% seen once. Sequencing was performed on sorted CD4+, CD8+, or CD8+CD57+ T cells (not recorded which) from PBMCs. These receptors were obtained from a human donor with aplastic anemia.

Many counts were recorded for this clonotype. This chain connects TRBV25-1 to TRBJ2-5; D may be TRBD1 (6 bases). V lost 6 bases and J 1 base, leaving 18 bases between the germline ends. The germline gives CDR1 MGHDK, CDR2 SYGVNS. This CDR3 region has 16 residues. The CDR3 nucleotides are TGTGCCAGCAGCCGAGTAGGTGGGGGCCTCCAAGAGACCCAGTACTTC. As protein: CASSRVGGGLQETQYF.

With regard to this clonotype: The junction does not match germline at one end; this may be a read error. The chain has TRBV20-1 and TRBJ1-2; D might be TRBD1 (5 bases). Germline loops: CDR1 DFQATT, CDR2 SNEGSKA (reference sequence). The length of the CDR3 is 11 residues. The DNA for the CDR3 is TGCAGTGCTAGCCCAGGACATGGTTACACCTTC. Translation: CSASPGHGYTF.

The chain employs TRBV7-9 and TRBJ1-6, with a weak D call TRBD1 (6 bases). CDR3 length equals 13 residues. The germline V and J ends were trimmed by 2 bases and 8 bases, with 7 bases remaining between them. Looked up from germline, CDR1 is SEHNR and CDR2 is FQNEAQ (reference sequence). CDR3 in DNA: TGTGCCAGCAGCTTAAAGGGGGATTCACCCCTCCACTTT. Amino acid sequence: CASSLKGDSPLHF. The complete variable domain, with remaining parts taken from reference TRBV7-9 and TRBJ1-6, reads DTGVSQNPRHKITKRGQNVTFRCDPISEHNRLYWYRQTLGQGPEFLTYFQNEAQLEKSRLLSDRFSAERPKGSFSTLEIQRTEQGDSAMYLCASSLKGDSPLHFGNGTRLTVT.

The rearrangement uses TRBV11-2 and TRBJ2-1; no definite D call. The ends were cut back, 3 bases at V and 6 bases at J, with 12 bases in the middle. The CDR3 covers 14 residues. Germline values: CDR1 SGHAT, CDR2 FQNNGV. CDR3 amino acids: CASSFDRATNEQFF. For the CDR3, the DNA is TGTGCCAGCAGCTTTGACCGGGCTACCAATGAGCAGTTCTTC. Supplemented by reference TRBV11-2 and TRBJ2-1, the full variable domain reads EAGVAQSPRYKIIEKRQSVAFWCNPISGHATLYWYQQILGQGPKLLIQFQNNGVVDDSQLPKDRFSAERLKGVDSTLKIQPAKLEDSAVYLCASSFDRATNEQFFGPGTRLTVL.

Regarding this clonotype: As the CDR3 is not closed by the conserved phenylalanine or tryptophan, this likely results from a read error. This rearrangement joins TRBV10-3 to TRBJ1-3, with D hard to call. This CDR3 spans 15 amino acids. Germline-derived CDR1 and CDR2 are ENHRY and SYGVKD. The CDR3 nucleotides are TGTGCCAGCAGTTCTCCCCGGGGCTCTGGAAACACCATATATTCT. Amino acid sequence: CASSSPRGSGNTIYS.

To note about this clonotype: Given the absence of the conserved phenylalanine or tryptophan at the CDR3 end, a read error is likely. This sequence joins TRBV25-1 and TRBJ2-7; 9 bases are shared with TRBD2. The germline gives CDR1 MGHDK, CDR2 SYGVNS. J lost 0 bases, V lost 3 bases, and 6 bases had no gene match. The CDR3 sequence is 16 residues long. Here the CDR3 DNA reads TGTGCCAGCAGTGATCCAAGCGGGAGGAGCTCCTACGAGCAGTACTCC. It translates to CASSDPSGRSSYEQYS.

The genes are TRBV20-1 and TRBJ2-7, with 8 bases lining up with TRBD1. V dropped 4 bases and J dropped 5; count of bases not matched to a gene: 4. The CDR3 sequence is 12 residues long. Germline V gene lookup returns CDR1 DFQATT and CDR2 SNEGSKA (reference sequence). DNA for the CDR3: TGCAGTGCTACGACAGGGGACAACGAGCAGTACTTC. This sequence encodes CSATTGDNEQYF.

This clonotype showed up many times. Here the CDR3 reads CASSPGLAGTDTQYF. The DNA of the CDR3 is TGTGCCAGCAGTCCCGGACTAGCGGGAACAGATACGCAGTATTTT. The genes are TRBV27 and TRBJ2-3; 12 bases map to TRBD2. The V gene end was trimmed by 5 bases and the J gene end by 3 bases; junction bases not matched to a gene: 3. CDR3 length: 15 residues. CDR1 is MNHEY and CDR2 is SMNVEV in the germline V gene (reference sequence).

The sample holds many counts of this clonotype. The chain couples TRBV19 to TRBJ2-6; D is possibly TRBD1 (5 bases). The germline CDR1 and CDR2 sequences are LNHDA and SQIVND (reference sequence). CDR3 size: 15 residues. The ends were cut back, 5 bases at V and 0 bases at J, with 8 bases in the middle. CDR3 nucleotides: TGTGCCAGTAGTGATACAGGCTCTGGGGCCAACGTCCTGACTTTC. This encodes CASSDTGSGANVLTF.

This clonotype has ten or more counts. The V gene is TRBV5-1, the J gene TRBJ1-2; 7 positions match TRBD1. This CDR3 is 14 amino acids long. CDR1 is SGHRS, CDR2 YFSETQ, per germline. V gave up 2 bases and J gave up 5 bases; unmatched junction bases: 6. The CDR3 bases are TGCGCCAGCAGCTTTGGGACAGAGACTTATGGCTACACCTTC. Translating gives CASSFGTETYGYTF.

The chain joins TRBV9 to TRBJ1-3, with D hard to call. The CDR3 is 16 residues long. The V gene's germline CDR1 is SGDLS and CDR2 YYNGEE. Trimming pared 0 bases from V and 0 bases from J, leaving 10 bases between. The chain's CDR3 is CASSVEQLSSGNTIYF. The CDR3, as DNA: TGTGCCAGCAGCGTAGAACAGTTAAGCTCTGGAAACACCATATATTTT.

This chain uses TRBV2 with TRBJ2-7, with TRBD1 matching over 8 bases. The germline gives CDR1 SNHLY, CDR2 FYNNEI. CDR3 size: 14 residues. V shed 2 bases, J shed 5 bases, and the junction held 5 bases outside the gene matches. The DNA of the CDR3 is TGTGCCAGCAGTGAACGGGGACAGGAAGACGAGCAGTACTTC. Translated: CASSERGQEDEQYF.

The chain joins TRBV9 to TRBJ2-7, with TRBD2 matching over 9 bases. Looked up from germline, CDR1 is SGDLS and CDR2 is YYNGEE. This CDR3 has 14 residues. The J segment lost 6 bases and the V segment lost 4 bases, leaving 8 bases of the junction unmatched. Written as DNA, the CDR3 is TGTGCCAGCAGCCCCCGCGGGAGGGCCTTCGAGCAGTACGTC. This codes for CASSPRGRAFEQYV.

CDR3 sequence: CASTIGQGLNYGYTF. The CDR3 nucleotides are TGTGCCAGTACCATTGGGCAGGGATTGAACTATGGCTACACCTTC. This rearrangement joins TRBV19 to TRBJ1-2; maybe TRBD1 (5 bases). Trimming pared 7 bases from V and 2 bases from J, leaving 17 bases between. The CDR3 is made up of 15 amino acids. Germline V gene sequence: CDR1 LNHDA, CDR2 SQIVND (reference sequence). Based on the CDR3 plus reference TRBV19 and TRBJ1-2, the full variable domain is DGGITQSPKYLFRKEGQNVTLSCEQNLNHDAMYWYRQDPGQGLRLIYYSQIVNDFQKGDIAEGYSVSREKKESFPLTVTSAQKNPTAFYLCASTIGQGLNYGYTFGSGTRLTVV.

This clonotype occurred many times. V is TRBV20-1 and J is TRBJ2-3; 8 nucleotides agree with TRBD2. Per germline, CDR1 DFQATT and CDR2 SNEGSKA (reference sequence). The CDR3 extends over 13 amino acids. Trimming took 8 bases from V and 4 from J; bases not matched to a gene: 8. The CDR3 sequence is CSTGRGAPDTQYF. The CDR3 DNA sequence: TGCAGTACCGGGCGGGGGGCCCCAGATACGCAGTATTTT.

Worth noting for this clonotype: The conserved closing phenylalanine or tryptophan is absent in this CDR3, likely reflecting a read error. This chain uses TRBV15 with TRBJ2-1; 7 bases fit TRBD2. The length of the CDR3 is 17 residues. CDR1 is LNHNV, CDR2 YYDKDF, per germline (reference sequence). V dropped 3 bases and J dropped 2; count of bases not matched to a gene: 10. The CDR3 is CATSSPGARGAYNEQFL. CDR3 sequence (DNA): TGTGCCACCAGCAGTCCCGGGGCCCGGGGGGCCTACAATGAGCAGTTCCTC.

In regard to this clonotype: At one boundary the junction diverges from the germline segment, which might be a read error. The V gene is TRBV7-9, the J gene TRBJ2-7; TRBD1 aligns across 10 bases. This CDR3 has 15 amino acids. Germline values: CDR1 SEHNR, CDR2 FQNEAQ (reference sequence). CDR3 in amino acids: CASSDPGQGNGEQCF. For the CDR3, the DNA is TGTGCCAGCAGCGACCCGGGACAGGGGAACGGGGAGCAGTGCTTC. Variable domain in full (rest from reference TRBV7-9 and TRBJ2-7): DTGVSQNPRHKITKRGQNVTFRCDPISEHNRLYWYRQTLGQGPEFLTYFQNEAQLEKSRLLSDRFSAERPKGSFSTLEIQRTEQGDSAMYLCASSDPGQGNGEQCFGPGTRLTVT.

This chain links TRBV9 with TRBJ1-3, with a possible D match to TRBD1 (6 bases). The CDR3 has 15 residues. Germline assignment: CDR1 SGDLS and CDR2 YYNGEE. V dropped 0 bases and J dropped 2 bases, with 9 bases sitting between them. The DNA for the CDR3 is TGTGCCAGCAGCGTAGACCAGGGGACTGGAAACACCATATATTTT. This encodes CASSVDQGTGNTIYF.

In its sample, this clonotype was seen once. The chain employs TRBV29-1 and TRBJ2-5; unclear D gene. The CDR3 loop spans 12 amino acids. The V end was cut by 6 bases, the J end by 0 bases, with 8 bases between. Germline CDR1 SQVTM, CDR2 ANQGSEA. The CDR3 protein is CSVAGHQETQYF. Here the CDR3 DNA reads TGCAGCGTAGCCGGACACCAAGAGACCCAGTACTTC.